The sample holds a few counts of the clone carrying this T cell receptor beta chain. These data are taken from a study of identical twins. TCRdb analysed the 5' RACE reads with MiXCR anew, one entry per CDR3 protein. The sample lists 400,000 to 600,000 distinct CDR3 sequences, 20% to 25% occurring once. The CDR3 has 18 residues. CDR1 and CDR2 from the germline V gene are MNHEY and SMNVEV (reference sequence). With V trimmed by 5 bases and J by 0 bases, 10 bases remained unmatched. Another study also made use of these data, one on yellow fever vaccine responses in identical twins. That source adds: Twins' vaccine T cell response reportedly seemed partly convergent, partly personalized.

Specimen: CD4+ T cells sorted from blood. The rearrangement joins TRBV27 to TRBJ2-6; 7 bases are shared with TRBD1. The sequence was collected from a young woman in good health. The CDR3 loop reads CASSLTGRLVSGANVLTF. CDR3 in DNA: TGTGCCAGCAGTCTGACAGGGCGTCTTGTCTCTGGGGCCAACGTCCTGACTTTC.